These 31 T cell receptor beta chains share one sample of origin, sequenced in a study of T-cell reconstitution after alpha-beta-depleted transplantation in children. TCRbeta library preparation incorporated unique molecular identifiers. Each CDR3 protein is one row after TCRdb ran MiXCR on the PCR reads. The sample holds 260,000 or so distinct CDR3 sequences; 12% are singletons and the top ten take over 2%. Source: PBMCs from the stem cell graft donor, taken from the stem cell graft. The receptors were sampled from a human donor who donated a stem cell graft to a child with acute lymphoblastic leukemia.

This clonotype has ten or more counts. This sequence joins TRBV28 and TRBJ2-7, with 8 bases identical to TRBD2. The CDR3 totals 14 residues. CDR1 MDHEN and CDR2 SYDVKM come from the germline V gene. V was clipped by 6 bases and J by 6 bases; unmatched bases: 10. The CDR3 nucleotides read TGTGCCAGCAGGACCCAGGGAACTAGCGGCGAGCAGTACTTC. Its translation is CASRTQGTSGEQYF.

The chain couples TRBV27 to TRBJ1-2; TRBD1 matches at 9 bases. This CDR3 comprises 16 residues. Germline CDR1 MNHEY, CDR2 SMNVEV (reference sequence). V shed 0 bases and J 3 bases; nucleotides not matched to a gene: 5. The CDR3, as DNA: TGTGCCAGCAGTTTATCTCCGGGACAGGGTTACTATGGCTACACCTTC. Protein sequence: CASSLSPGQGYYGYTF.

Worth noting for this clonotype: This may come from a read error, since a much larger clone is one base off. The rearrangement links TRBV28 to TRBJ2-7; D uncertain. The CDR3 length is 13 residues. The germline V gene encodes CDR1 MDHEN and CDR2 SYDVKM. CDR3 sequence reads: CASSLLKTYERYF. The CDR3 DNA follows: TGTGCCAGCAGTTTACTGAAAACCTACGAGCGGTACTTC.

This clonotype was seen only a few times. J is TRBJ1-1 and V is TRBV20-1; 10 positions agree with TRBD1. The germline gives CDR1 DFQATT, CDR2 SNEGSKA (reference sequence). The CDR3 runs 15 residues. The trim removed 0 bases at V and 7 bases at J, leaving 8 bases unmatched. CDR3 protein: CSARELATGGFEAFF. The CDR3 region has the DNA TGCAGTGCTAGAGAATTGGCGACAGGGGGCTTTGAAGCTTTCTTT.

This clonotype was picked up many times. The chain carries TRBV11-1 and TRBJ2-6; the match to TRBD1 covers 7 bases. J lost 0 bases, V lost 5 bases, and 10 bases had no gene match. The length of the CDR3 is 18 residues. The germline V gene has CDR1 SGHAT and CDR2 FQDESV (reference sequence). The CDR3 DNA sequence: TGTGCCAGCAGCCCACCAACGACAGGGCCCTCTGGGGCCAACGTCCTGACTTTC. This codes for CASSPPTTGPSGANVLTF. Using reference TRBV11-1 and TRBJ2-6 for the parts outside the CDR3, the full variable domain is EAEVAQSPRYKITEKSQAVAFWCDPISGHATLYWYRQILGQGPELLVQFQDESVVDDSQLPKDRFSAERLKGVDSTLKIQPAELGDSAMYLCASSPPTTGPSGANVLTFGAGSRLTVL.

Many counts were recorded for this clonotype. The chain carries TRBV3-1 and TRBJ2-7; 8 nucleotides agree with TRBD2. V shed 0 bases and J 0 bases; nucleotides not matched to a gene: 1. Germline values: CDR1 LGHDT, CDR2 YNNKEL (reference sequence). The CDR3 extends over 15 amino acids. This CDR3 reads CASSQESGSSYEQYF. The DNA for the CDR3 is TGTGCCAGCAGCCAAGAAAGCGGGAGCTCCTACGAGCAGTACTTC.

This clonotype was counted many times. The genes are TRBV15 and TRBJ2-3; D tentatively reads TRBD1 or TRBD2 (6 bases each). There are 16 residues in the CDR3. The V gene lost 0 bases and the J gene lost 0 bases, with 10 bases spanning the gap. CDR1 and CDR2 from the germline V gene are LNHNV and YYDKDF (reference sequence). The CDR3 region has the DNA TGTGCCACCAGCAGAGATCGGGGGCATAGCACAGATACGCAGTATTTT. Protein sequence: CATSRDRGHSTDTQYF.

This clonotype has ten or more counts. The chain couples TRBV7-2 to TRBJ1-2, with 7 bases that match TRBD1. The junction had 9 bases not matched to a gene; V was cut back by 5 bases and J by 9 bases. The germline gives CDR1 SGHTA, CDR2 FQGNSA. The CDR3 spans 13 residues. CDR3 nucleotide sequence: TGTGCCAGCAGCCCACGACAGGGTGTAAGCTACACCTTC. The encoded protein is CASSPRQGVSYTF.

This clonotype occurred many times. The chain links TRBV5-1 to TRBJ2-5; D is possibly TRBD2 (5 bases). This CDR3 spans 14 amino acids. Looked up from germline, CDR1 is SGHRS and CDR2 is YFSETQ. V shed 6 bases and J shed 1 base, with 13 bases lying between them. DNA of the CDR3: TGCGCCAGCACCTCGGTAGGGAGCCAAGAGACCCAGTACTTC. It encodes CASTSVGSQETQYF.

This clonotype was seen many times. V gene TRBV7-2 combines with J gene TRBJ1-2; weak D call: TRBD1 (6 bases). Germline CDR1 reads SGHTA; CDR2 reads FQGNSA. Between the trimmed V and J ends, which lost 1 base and 7 bases, there was a span of 10 bases. This CDR3 region has 13 residues. CDR3 in amino acids: CASSLGRGSGYTF. CDR3 in DNA: TGTGCCAGCAGCTTAGGCAGGGGAAGTGGCTACACCTTC.

The sample holds many counts of this clonotype. The chain employs TRBV12-3 or TRBV12-4 and TRBJ2-1, with TRBD2 as a possible D gene (6 bases). V was clipped by 0 bases and J by 0 bases, with 15 bases between them. The CDR3 contains 18 residues. In DNA form, the CDR3 reads TGTGCCAGCAGTTTAGCACTCGGGACTCATTCCTCCTACAATGAGCAGTTCTTC. Its protein is CASSLALGTHSSYNEQFF.

The chain's CDR3 is CSVVFWSGVEQFF. CDR3 in DNA: TGCAGCGTTGTCTTCTGGTCAGGAGTTGAGCAGTTCTTC. The chain recombines TRBV29-1 with TRBJ2-1; D not certain. V lost 4 bases and J lost 9, with 16 bases in between. From germline, CDR1 is SQVTM and CDR2 ANQGSEA. The CDR3 consists of 13 residues.

This chain connects TRBV5-5 to TRBJ2-1; D gene ambiguous. Germline CDR1 reads SGHKS; CDR2 reads YYEKEE (reference sequence). Trimming shortened V by 6 bases and J by 0 bases, and 16 bases separated the two germline ends. CDR3 length equals 16 residues. CDR3 residues: CASTRNQASSYNEQFF. The DNA for the CDR3 is TGTGCCAGCACCCGGAACCAGGCCTCCTCCTACAATGAGCAGTTCTTC.

The table lists this clonotype with many counts. The V gene is TRBV12-3 or TRBV12-4, the J gene TRBJ1-1; D is ambiguous. The CDR3 sequence is 11 residues long. The ends were cut back, 9 bases at V and 7 bases at J, with 12 bases in the middle. CDR3 DNA: TGTGCCAGTCGTTGGGAGGGTGAAGCTTTCTTT. This codes for CASRWEGEAFF.

The chain couples TRBV20-1 to TRBJ2-1; D uncertain. The germline V gene has CDR1 DFQATT and CDR2 SNEGSKA (reference sequence). V dropped 5 bases and J dropped 2 bases, with 10 bases sitting between them. The CDR3 totals 13 residues. This CDR3 reads CSAVVPPYNEQFF. As DNA, the CDR3 is TGCAGTGCTGTGGTACCCCCCTACAATGAGCAGTTCTTC.

In this sample, this clonotype turned up many times. V is TRBV5-1 and J is TRBJ1-6, with D unclear. Germline V gene lookup returns CDR1 SGHRS and CDR2 YFSETQ. There are 15 residues in the CDR3. With 4 bases removed from V and 10 bases from J, the gap between germline ends came to 18 bases. DNA for the CDR3: TGCGCCAGCAGCCCCGGCGGAGGGAAGGAGTCACCCCTCCACTTT. Residues: CASSPGGGKESPLHF.

The J gene is TRBJ1-1, the V gene TRBV7-8, with unresolved D. CDR3 length: 14 amino acids. Germline V gene lookup returns CDR1 SGHVS and CDR2 FQNEAQ. V lost 0 bases to trimming and J lost 2 bases, with 7 bases between them. The CDR3: CASSLAHVNTEAFF. The CDR3 region has the DNA TGTGCCAGCAGCTTAGCTCACGTCAACACTGAAGCTTTCTTT.

Ten or more counts support this clonotype. The chain recombines TRBV28 with TRBJ2-7, with 12 bases that match TRBD2. V lost 6 bases, J lost 7 bases, and 4 bases stayed unmatched. This CDR3 region has 13 residues. Germline-derived CDR1 and CDR2 are MDHEN and SYDVKM. The CDR3, as DNA: TGTGCCAGCAGAACGGGGACTAGCGGGGAGCAGTACTTC. This sequence encodes CASRTGTSGEQYF.

The chain is built from TRBV30 and TRBJ1-3; unclear D gene. The V gene lost 0 bases and the J gene lost 0 bases, with 12 bases spanning the gap. CDR3 size: 16 residues. Germline assignment: CDR1 GTSNPN and CDR2 SVGIG (reference sequence). The DNA of the CDR3 is TGTGCCTGGAGTGTACGTAAGACCACCTCTGGAAACACCATATATTTT. Its protein is CAWSVRKTTSGNTIYF.

The sample holds many counts of this clonotype. The gene calls are TRBV28 and TRBJ2-7, with D possibly TRBD2 on 5 matching bases. There are 17 residues in the CDR3. Germline loops: CDR1 MDHEN, CDR2 SYDVKM. V was clipped by 7 bases and J by 1 base, with 23 bases between them. The DNA for the CDR3 is TGTGCCAGCAACTCCCGGGGTTACGCGGTGAGATCCTACGAGCAGTACTTC. Its protein product is CASNSRGYAVRSYEQYF. The full variable domain, completed using reference TRBV28 and TRBJ2-7, is DVKVTQSSRYLVKRTGEKVFLECVQDMDHENMFWYRQDPGLGLRLIYFSYDVKMKEKGDIPEGYSVSREKKERFSLILESASTNQTSMYLCASNSRGYAVRSYEQYFGPGTRLTVT.

In its sample, this clonotype was seen many times. The chain joins TRBV5-1 to TRBJ1-6; maybe TRBD1 (5 bases). The CDR3 contains 14 residues. Germline V gene data show CDR1 as SGHRS and CDR2 as YFSETQ. Trimming pared 3 bases from V and 8 bases from J, leaving 12 bases between. In DNA, the CDR3 is TGCGCCAGCAGCTCGACAGATCTCGATTCACCCCTCCACTTT. Encoded protein: CASSSTDLDSPLHF. Using reference TRBV5-1 and TRBJ1-6 for the parts outside the CDR3, the full variable domain is KAGVTQTPRYLIKTRGQQVTLSCSPISGHRSVSWYQQTPGQGLQFLFEYFSETQRNKGNFPGRFSGRQFSNSRSEMNVSTLELGDSALYLCASSSTDLDSPLHFGNGTRLTVT.

The table lists this clonotype with many counts. The rearrangement joins TRBV7-9 to TRBJ2-3; D remains unclear. The CDR3 spans 14 residues. The germline CDR1 and CDR2 sequences are SEHNR and FQNEAQ (reference sequence). Between the trimmed V and J ends, which lost 5 bases and 0 bases, there was a span of 9 bases. The chain's CDR3 is CASSQDSSTDTQYF. In nucleotides, the CDR3 is TGTGCCAGCAGCCAAGACTCTAGCACAGATACGCAGTATTTT.

This clonotype was recorded at least ten times. This chain uses TRBV7-9 with TRBJ1-2; D possibly corresponds to TRBD1 (6 bases). The germline V gene encodes CDR1 SEHNR and CDR2 FQNEAQ (reference sequence). The V end lost 5 bases, the J end lost 8 bases, and 12 bases lay between the germline ends. This CDR3 has 12 amino acids. This chain's CDR3 is CASSPGGEGYTF. CDR3 bases: TGTGCCAGCAGCCCCGGGGGCGAGGGCTACACCTTC.

There are many counts of this clonotype. This chain connects TRBV5-1 to TRBJ2-2; D is possibly TRBD1 or TRBD2 (6 bases each). The CDR3 has 14 amino acids. Trimming cost V 7 bases and J 0 bases, with 10 bases left between them. From germline, CDR1 is SGHRS and CDR2 YFSETQ. CDR3 sequence reads: CASGGGSNTGELFF. In DNA form, the CDR3 reads TGCGCCAGCGGAGGGGGTTCGAACACCGGGGAGCTGTTTTTT.

This clonotype was recorded at least ten times. CDR3 DNA sequence: TGTGCCAGCAGCCTAAGGCAGGGGATGGCTTTCTTT. Encoded protein: CASSLRQGMAFF. The rearrangement joins TRBV7-2 to TRBJ1-1; possibly TRBD1 for D (6 bases). The germline V gene has CDR1 SGHTA and CDR2 FQGNSA. The CDR3 contains 12 residues. V was cut by 5 bases and J by 11 bases, with 15 bases left in between.

There are many counts of this clonotype. The chain has TRBV6-4 and TRBJ2-3, with 10 bases matching TRBD2. The CDR3 is 22 residues long. Trimming at V came to 6 bases and at J to 1 base, leaving 25 bases not matched to a gene. Germline CDR1 is MRHNA and CDR2 is SNTAGT. The CDR3 nucleotides read TGTGCCAGCAGACTGCAAGAGGCTAGCGGGAGTTACGGGCCACCCGGCACAGATACGCAGTATTTT. It encodes CASRLQEASGSYGPPGTDTQYF.

Many counts were recorded for this clonotype. This rearrangement joins TRBV12-3 or TRBV12-4 to TRBJ2-1; D gene ambiguous. The CDR3 loop spans 13 amino acids. V was shortened by 3 bases and J by 10 bases, with 13 bases between the two germline ends. The CDR3 here is CASSFSAGKEQFF. The CDR3 region has the DNA TGTGCCAGCAGTTTTTCAGCTGGGAAAGAGCAGTTCTTC.

This clonotype came up many times. This sequence joins TRBV4-3 and TRBJ2-7; D remains ambiguous. The germline V and J ends were trimmed by 0 bases and 0 bases, with 12 bases remaining between them. There are 16 residues in the CDR3. Germline V gene sequence: CDR1 LGHNA, CDR2 YSLEER. Here the CDR3 reads CASSQDLGPSSYEQYF. The CDR3 bases are TGCGCCAGCAGCCAAGATTTGGGCCCGAGCTCCTACGAGCAGTACTTC.

This clonotype was picked up many times. The J gene is TRBJ1-5, the V gene TRBV20-1, with 7 bases fitting TRBD1. CDR3 length equals 14 residues. Germline CDR1 is DFQATT and CDR2 is SNEGSKA (reference sequence). The J segment lost 4 bases and the V segment lost 6 bases, leaving 9 bases of the junction unmatched. The CDR3 protein is CSAKSGTANQPQHF. The CDR3 bases are TGCAGTGCCAAATCCGGGACAGCTAATCAGCCCCAGCATTTT.

The V gene is TRBV7-2, the J gene TRBJ2-3, with a tentative D call TRBD2 (6 bases). Germline V lookup: CDR1 SGHTA, CDR2 FQGNSA. V shed 5 bases and J shed 3 bases, with 12 bases lying between them. The CDR3 runs to 14 residues. The CDR3 loop reads CASSQELATDTQYF. Here the CDR3 DNA reads TGTGCCAGCAGCCAAGAGCTAGCGACAGATACGCAGTATTTT. The variable domain in full, with the rest retrieved from reference TRBV7-2 and TRBJ2-3, is GAGVSQSPSNKVTEKGKDVELRCDPISGHTALYWYRQSLGQGLEFLIYFQGNSAPDKSGLPSDRFSAERTGGSVSTLTIQRTQQEDSAVYLCASSQELATDTQYFGPGTRLTVL.

This clonotype came up many times. This chain joins TRBV19 and TRBJ1-2; TRBD1 matches at 10 bases. V shed 10 bases and J 3 bases; nucleotides not matched to a gene: 8. Per germline, CDR1 LNHDA and CDR2 SQIVND (reference sequence). The CDR3 consists of 14 residues. CDR3 amino acids: CATNPGQGDYGYTF. DNA for the CDR3: TGTGCCACCAACCCCGGACAGGGGGACTATGGCTACACCTTC.